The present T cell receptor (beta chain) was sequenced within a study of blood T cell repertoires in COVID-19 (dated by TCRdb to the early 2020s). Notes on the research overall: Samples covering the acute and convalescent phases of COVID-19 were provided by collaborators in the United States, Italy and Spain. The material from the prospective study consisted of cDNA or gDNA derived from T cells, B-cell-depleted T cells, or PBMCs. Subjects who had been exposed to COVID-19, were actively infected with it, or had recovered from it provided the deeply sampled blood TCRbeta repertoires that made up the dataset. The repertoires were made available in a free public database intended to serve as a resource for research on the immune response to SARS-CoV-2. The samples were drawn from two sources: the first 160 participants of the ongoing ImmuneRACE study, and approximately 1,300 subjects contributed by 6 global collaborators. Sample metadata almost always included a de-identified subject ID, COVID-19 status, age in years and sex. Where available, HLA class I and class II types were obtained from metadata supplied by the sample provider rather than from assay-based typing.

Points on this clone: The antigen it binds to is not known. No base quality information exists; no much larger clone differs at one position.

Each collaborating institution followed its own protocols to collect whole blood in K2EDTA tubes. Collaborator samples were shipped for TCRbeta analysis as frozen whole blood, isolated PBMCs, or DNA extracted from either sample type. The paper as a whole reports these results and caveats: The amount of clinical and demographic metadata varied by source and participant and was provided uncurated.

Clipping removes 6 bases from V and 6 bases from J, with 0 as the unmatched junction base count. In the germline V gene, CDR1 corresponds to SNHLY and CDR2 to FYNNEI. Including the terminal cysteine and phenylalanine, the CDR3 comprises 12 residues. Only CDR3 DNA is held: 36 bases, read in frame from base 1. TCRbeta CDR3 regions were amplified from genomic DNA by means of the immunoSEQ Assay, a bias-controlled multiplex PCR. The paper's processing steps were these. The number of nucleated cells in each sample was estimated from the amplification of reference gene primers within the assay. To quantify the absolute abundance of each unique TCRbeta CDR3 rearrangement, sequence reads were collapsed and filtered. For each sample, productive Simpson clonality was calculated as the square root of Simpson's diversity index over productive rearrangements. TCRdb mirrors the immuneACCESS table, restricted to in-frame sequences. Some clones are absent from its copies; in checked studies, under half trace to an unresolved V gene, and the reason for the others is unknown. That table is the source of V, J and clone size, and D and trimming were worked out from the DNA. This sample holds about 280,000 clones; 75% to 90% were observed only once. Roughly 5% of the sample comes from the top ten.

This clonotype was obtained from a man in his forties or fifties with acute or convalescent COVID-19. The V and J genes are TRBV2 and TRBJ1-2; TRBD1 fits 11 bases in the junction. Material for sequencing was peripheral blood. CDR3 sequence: CASRDRGHGYTF. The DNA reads TGTGCCAGCAGGGACAGGGGGCATGGCTACACCTTC.